Shown below are 16 T cell receptor beta chains from a single sample sequenced in a study of CD8 T cells in ankylosing spondylitis. Study results and limitations: A motif in TCR beta, a set of seven to nine highly homologous variants, appeared characteristic of ankylosing spondylitis blood.

Antigens of these TCRs are unknown. TCRdb passed the 5' RACE reads through MiXCR, listing each CDR3 protein once. The sample comprises 500,000 to 650,000 distinct CDR3 sequences, less than 6% of which are singletons, and around 3.5% rests with the top ten. Sequencing was carried out using blood, either unsorted or a sorted T cell fraction (not recorded which). Source of these receptors: a male donor with ankylosing spondylitis.

This clonotype was observed at least ten times. This chain links TRBV29-1 with TRBJ2-3, with 11 bases fitting TRBD2. Trimming at V came to 2 bases and at J to 3 bases, leaving 4 bases not matched to a gene. The V gene's germline CDR1 is SQVTM and CDR2 ANQGSEA. The CDR3 spans 15 residues. The CDR3 loop reads CSVEKLAGGTDTQYF. CDR3 nucleotides: TGCAGCGTTGAAAAATTAGCGGGAGGGACAGATACGCAGTATTTT.

Ten or more counts support this clonotype. The J gene is TRBJ1-1, the V gene TRBV4-3; 8 nucleotides agree with TRBD1. CDR1 and CDR2 from the germline V gene are LGHNA and YSLEER. The J segment lost 0 bases and the V segment lost 0 bases, leaving 3 bases of the junction unmatched. This CDR3 spans 16 amino acids. CDR3 DNA sequence: TGCGCCAGCAGCCAAGAACCCAGGGGGCTGAACACTGAAGCTTTCTTT. Amino acid sequence: CASSQEPRGLNTEAFF.

The table lists this clonotype with many counts. The chain has TRBV5-1 and TRBJ2-7, with D unclear. Between the trimmed V and J ends, which lost 6 bases and 12 bases, there was a span of 13 bases. The CDR3 is made up of 10 amino acids. Germline V CDR1 and CDR2: SGHRS, YFSETQ. CDR3 protein: CASILRGWYF. The CDR3 DNA follows: TGCGCCAGCATCCTCCGCGGTTGGTACTTC.

There are many counts of this clonotype. The chain recombines TRBV6-2 or TRBV6-3 with TRBJ2-1; 7 nucleotides align to TRBD1. The germline gives CDR1 MNHEY, CDR2 SVGEGT. This CDR3 comprises 12 residues. The V gene end was trimmed by 6 bases and the J gene end by 15 bases; junction bases not matched to a gene: 11. CDR3 in amino acids: CASSRQGESPFF. CDR3 bases: TGTGCCAGCAGCCGACAGGGCGAGTCGCCGTTCTTC.

This clonotype has ten or more counts. A much larger clone differs by one base, so this may be a read error. This chain connects TRBV20-1 to TRBJ1-5, with 7 bases that match TRBD1. Germline V gives CDR1 DFQATT, CDR2 SNEGSKA (reference sequence). The CDR3 loop spans 12 amino acids. The V segment lost 2 bases and the J segment 5 bases; nucleotides outside the gene matches: 0. DNA for the CDR3: TGCAGTGCTAGAACAGGGGATCAGCCCCAGCATTTT. Its translation: CSARTGDQPQHF.

There are many counts of this clonotype. This chain connects TRBV11-2 to TRBJ1-1; D gene uncertain. Germline CDR1 SGHAT, CDR2 FQNNGV. Trimming took 3 bases from V and 11 from J, leaving 10 bases between them. This CDR3 comprises 11 residues. The CDR3 here is CASSLANWAFF. The DNA of the CDR3 is TGTGCCAGCAGCTTGGCGAATTGGGCTTTCTTT.

This clonotype has ten or more counts. V and J are TRBV5-1 and TRBJ1-5; D is uncertain. V dropped 2 bases and J dropped 0 bases, with 9 bases sitting between them. CDR3 length equals 15 residues. Germline assignment: CDR1 SGHRS and CDR2 YFSETQ. The CDR3 here is CASSFEGYSNQPQHF. CDR3 DNA sequence: TGCGCCAGCAGCTTCGAAGGGTATAGCAATCAGCCCCAGCATTTT. Full variable domain (outside the CDR3, taken from reference TRBV5-1 and TRBJ1-5): KAGVTQTPRYLIKTRGQQVTLSCSPISGHRSVSWYQQTPGQGLQFLFEYFSETQRNKGNFPGRFSGRQFSNSRSEMNVSTLELGDSALYLCASSFEGYSNQPQHFGDGTRLSIL.

In this sample, this clonotype turned up many times. V and J are TRBV4-3 and TRBJ1-1; 8 bases are shared with TRBD1. Germline CDR1 and CDR2: LGHNA and YSLEER. The V segment lost 4 bases and the J segment 1 base; nucleotides outside the gene matches: 5. CDR3 size: 15 residues. CDR3: CASSPRTGTNTEAFF. The DNA of the CDR3 is TGCGCCAGCAGCCCTCGGACAGGGACGAACACTGAAGCTTTCTTT.

This clonotype was found many times. The gene calls are TRBV20-1 and TRBJ2-5; no clear D. Germline CDR1 and CDR2: DFQATT and SNEGSKA (reference sequence). Trimming shortened V by 3 bases and J by 4 bases, and 9 bases separated the two germline ends. This CDR3 region has 12 residues. CDR3 protein: CSARLSPETQYF. Written as DNA, the CDR3 is TGCAGTGCTAGGTTGTCCCCAGAGACCCAGTACTTC.

This clonotype was seen repeatedly, ten times or more. The CDR3 region has the DNA TGCAGTGCTAGAGGTACCGGTCGTGGCGGCTACACCTTC. Amino acids: CSARGTGRGGYTF. The rearrangement uses TRBV20-1 and TRBJ1-2, with D unclear. Germline assignment: CDR1 DFQATT and CDR2 SNEGSKA (reference sequence). CDR3 length: 13 amino acids. Trimming removed 1 base from V and 8 bases from J, with 14 bases in between.

This clonotype was seen only a few times. The rearrangement links TRBV5-1 to TRBJ2-1; tentatively, D is TRBD1 (6 bases). Per germline, CDR1 SGHRS and CDR2 YFSETQ. The CDR3 length is 14 residues. V shed 4 bases and J shed 9 bases, with 17 bases lying between them. CDR3 in DNA: TGCGCCAGCAGCAGGGCAGGGGATATGAGTGAGCAGTTCTTC. Encoded protein: CASSRAGDMSEQFF. Combining the CDR3 with reference TRBV5-1 and TRBJ2-1 gives the whole variable domain KAGVTQTPRYLIKTRGQQVTLSCSPISGHRSVSWYQQTPGQGLQFLFEYFSETQRNKGNFPGRFSGRQFSNSRSEMNVSTLELGDSALYLCASSRAGDMSEQFFGPGTRLTVL.

The rearrangement uses TRBV7-9 and TRBJ2-7; D ambiguous. CDR3 length: 14 amino acids. Germline lookup yields CDR1 SEHNR and CDR2 FQNEAQ (reference sequence). Trimming took off 2 bases at V and 3 bases at J, with 11 bases between the two ends. For the CDR3, the DNA is TGTGCCAGCAGCTTAACTGGATTTCTCTACGAGCAGTACTTC. Its translation is CASSLTGFLYEQYF.

This clonotype was found many times. The chain joins TRBV10-1 to TRBJ2-3; 9 bases agree with TRBD1. The CDR3 totals 15 residues. J was trimmed by 5 bases and V by 2 bases; bases with no gene match: 5. Germline values: CDR1 WNHNN, CDR2 SYGVQD (reference sequence). The CDR3 here is CASSEDRGLEDTQYF. The CDR3 DNA is TGCGCCAGCAGTGAGGACAGGGGGTTAGAAGATACGCAGTATTTT.

This clonotype was counted ten times or more. The chain employs TRBV10-3 and TRBJ2-7; 7 bases align to TRBD2. The CDR3 sequence is 15 residues long. CDR1 is ENHRY and CDR2 is SYGVKD in the germline V gene. Trimming removed 4 bases from V and 5 bases from J; junction bases left unmatched: 11. The CDR3 coding sequence is TGTGCCATCAGTGGTAGGTGGGAGGGAGAGAACGAGCAGTACTTC. It yields the protein CAISGRWEGENEQYF.

In its sample, this clonotype was seen many times. This chain joins TRBV4-3 and TRBJ2-5, with TRBD1 as a possible D gene (6 bases). CDR1 is LGHNA, CDR2 YSLEER, per germline. The CDR3 extends over 13 amino acids. Trimming pared 6 bases from V and 2 bases from J, leaving 10 bases between. CDR3 in DNA: TGCGCCAGCAGTCGACAGGTACAAGAGACCCAGTACTTC. This translates into CASSRQVQETQYF.

This clonotype showed up many times. The V call is TRBV9, the J call TRBJ1-5; tentative D call: TRBD1 (5 bases). With 0 bases removed from V and 6 bases from J, the gap between germline ends came to 13 bases. CDR1 is SGDLS, CDR2 YYNGEE, per germline. The CDR3 spans 15 residues. CDR3 bases: TGTGCCAGCAGCGTAGGGTCCGGGGACGGTCAGCCCCAGCATTTT. It encodes CASSVGSGDGQPQHF. Filled out from reference TRBV9 and TRBJ1-5, the complete variable domain reads DSGVTQTPKHLITATGQRVTLRCSPRSGDLSVYWYQQSLDQGLQFLIQYYNGEERAKGNILERFSAQQFPDLHSELNLSSLELGDSALYFCASSVGSGDGQPQHFGDGTRLSIL.